Below are 20 T cell receptor beta chains sequenced from a single sample in a study of response to subunit inactivated influenza vaccine. TCRdb re-derived calls from the RT-PCR reads in MiXCR, one entry per CDR3 protein. The sample has 650,000 to 800,000 distinct CDR3 sequences, roughly 13% seen once. This specimen was PBMCs from blood, taken approximately 15 days before vaccination. The receptors derive from a man aged 45-65 years who received an inactivated influenza vaccine.

The chain carries TRBV3-1 and TRBJ2-2; D call uncertain. This CDR3 is 16 amino acids long. Per the germline V gene, CDR1 is LGHDT and CDR2 is YNNKEL (reference sequence). V was cut by 0 bases and J by 4 bases, with 12 bases left in between. As DNA, the CDR3 is TGTGCCAGCAGCCAAGAACCAGCAGCACCCACCGGGGAGCTGTTTTTT. This encodes CASSQEPAAPTGELFF.

This clonotype was counted between two and nine times. The chain has TRBV11-2 and TRBJ1-1; D remains ambiguous. V was pared by 1 base and J by 4 bases, with 10 bases between. This CDR3 is 14 amino acids long. Germline lookup yields CDR1 SGHAT and CDR2 FQNNGV. As DNA, the CDR3 is TGTGCCAGCAGCTTAGCTGGATTTGGCACTGAAGCTTTCTTT. Translating it yields CASSLAGFGTEAFF.

This clonotype was observed a few times. This chain uses TRBV20-1 with TRBJ1-1; TRBD1 agrees at 7 bases. CDR3 length: 15 amino acids. The germline CDR1 and CDR2 sequences are DFQATT and SNEGSKA (reference sequence). V trimming: 1 base; J trimming: 5 bases; junction bases outside the gene matches: 10. The CDR3 region is CSARVLQGLGTEAFF. For the CDR3, the DNA is TGCAGTGCTAGAGTATTACAGGGGTTGGGTACTGAAGCTTTCTTT.

The chain employs TRBV28 and TRBJ2-2; 7 bases map to TRBD2. Per the germline V gene, CDR1 is MDHEN and CDR2 is SYDVKM. The V gene end was trimmed by 3 bases and the J gene end by 1 base; junction bases not matched to a gene: 5. The length of the CDR3 is 16 residues. The CDR3 DNA reads as TGTGCCAGCAGTTTGGGTGGCGGGGGGAACACCGGGGAGCTGTTTTTT. It codes for CASSLGGGGNTGELFF.

The table lists this clonotype with many counts. The DNA for the CDR3 is TGTGCCAGCAGTGAAGGGGAGGGGACAAAGCAGTTCTTC. Its translation is CASSEGEGTKQFF. This rearrangement joins TRBV6-1 to TRBJ2-1; the D gene is possibly TRBD2 (7 bases). V lost 1 base and J 11 bases, leaving 12 bases between the germline ends. The CDR3 contains 13 residues. Per the germline V gene, CDR1 is MNHNS and CDR2 is SASEGT.

The J gene is TRBJ2-1, the V gene TRBV6-2 or TRBV6-3; D is possibly TRBD2 (5 bases). The V end lost 2 bases, the J end lost 1 base, and 12 bases lay between the germline ends. Germline assignment: CDR1 MNHEY and CDR2 SVGEGT. The CDR3 length is 16 residues. CDR3: CASSYRAGTSYNEQFF. The CDR3 DNA is TGTGCCAGCAGTTACAGGGCGGGTACTTCCTACAATGAGCAGTTCTTC.

This chain joins TRBV12-3 or TRBV12-4 and TRBJ2-1; unclear D gene. The CDR3 length is 15 residues. V lost 4 bases to trimming and J lost 2 bases, with 12 bases between them. In DNA, the CDR3 is TGTGCCAGCAGTTCAGCTACGACGCCCTACAATGAGCAGTTCTTC. Translation gives CASSSATTPYNEQFF.

V is TRBV29-1 and J is TRBJ2-2; 7 bases line up with TRBD1. V shed 5 bases, J shed 6 bases, and the junction held 6 bases outside the gene matches. The CDR3 runs 13 residues. Looked up from germline, CDR1 is SQVTM and CDR2 is ANQGSEA. CDR3 amino acids: CSVTDDRAGELFF. The CDR3 bases are TGCAGCGTTACCGATGACAGGGCCGGGGAGCTGTTTTTT.

The chain uses TRBV7-9 and TRBJ2-5, with 8 bases identical to TRBD1. Trimming removed 0 bases from V and 5 bases from J; junction bases left unmatched: 2. The length of the CDR3 is 14 residues. CDR1 is SEHNR and CDR2 is FQNEAQ in the germline V gene (reference sequence). CDR3 amino acids: CASSLARQGETQYF. CDR3 bases: TGTGCCAGCAGCTTAGCGCGACAGGGGGAGACCCAGTACTTC.

This clonotype was seen a few times. The chain employs TRBV4-3 and TRBJ2-7; the D gene is possibly TRBD1 (6 bases). Germline V gene sequence: CDR1 LGHNA, CDR2 YSLEER. This CDR3 has 13 amino acids. V was cut by 8 bases and J by 3 bases, with 14 bases left in between. The CDR3 DNA sequence: TGCGCCAGCGCCCGGGACACCATCTACGAGCAGTACTTC. It specifies CASARDTIYEQYF.

Many counts were recorded for this clonotype. The J gene is TRBJ2-7, the V gene TRBV12-3 or TRBV12-4, with D possibly TRBD1 on 5 matching bases. The ends were cut back, 6 bases at V and 4 bases at J, with 16 bases in the middle. This CDR3 comprises 14 residues. The CDR3 DNA is TGTGCCAGCAGATCCCTCGACAGATTATACGAGCAGTACTTC. It specifies CASRSLDRLYEQYF.

The chain employs TRBV18 and TRBJ2-7, with D maybe TRBD2 (6 bases). Germline V lookup: CDR1 KGHSH, CDR2 LQKENI. Trimming cost V 3 bases and J 7 bases, with 19 bases left between them. CDR3 size: 15 residues. In DNA form, the CDR3 reads TGTGCCAGCTCACCTTCCGGCGGAACCGGGGGTGAGCAGTACTTC. It codes for CASSPSGGTGGEQYF.

V is TRBV6-2 or TRBV6-3 and J is TRBJ2-7; maybe TRBD1 (5 bases). The V end was cut by 4 bases, the J end by 2 bases, with 12 bases between. Germline values: CDR1 MNHEY, CDR2 SVGEGT. The CDR3 extends over 14 amino acids. The CDR3 DNA sequence: TGTGCCAGCAGTTCGATGACAGAAACCTACGAGCAGTACTTC. Residues: CASSSMTETYEQYF.

This clonotype was counted between two and nine times. This rearrangement joins TRBV20-1 to TRBJ2-1; 13 bases agree with TRBD2. Trimming cost V 0 bases and J 6 bases; bases outside gene matches: 2. The CDR3 is made up of 15 amino acids. Germline assignment: CDR1 DFQATT and CDR2 SNEGSKA (reference sequence). CDR3 loop: CSAREGLAGRNEQFF. CDR3 DNA sequence: TGCAGTGCTAGAGAGGGACTAGCGGGACGCAATGAGCAGTTCTTC.

This clonotype occurred a few times. The rearrangement uses TRBV6-1 and TRBJ2-2; D gene unclear. Germline V gene sequence: CDR1 MNHNS, CDR2 SASEGT. V was trimmed by 8 bases and J by 1 base, leaving 5 bases between them. The CDR3 extends over 12 amino acids. The DNA for the CDR3 is TGTGCCAGCGTCGAGAACACCGGGGAGCTGTTTTTT. This sequence encodes CASVENTGELFF.

The chain's CDR3 is CSDTGPRNTEAFF. The CDR3, as DNA: TGCAGCGATACGGGACCGAGGAACACTGAAGCTTTCTTT. This chain connects TRBV29-1 to TRBJ1-1; tentatively, D is TRBD1 (5 bases). V was clipped by 7 bases and J by 1 base, with 13 bases between them. The CDR3 covers 13 residues. The germline CDR1 and CDR2 sequences are SQVTM and ANQGSEA. Filled out from reference TRBV29-1 and TRBJ1-1, the complete variable domain reads SAVISQKPSRDICQRGTSLTIQCQVDSQVTMMFWYRQQPGQSLTLIATANQGSEATYESGFVIDKFPISRPNLTFSTLTVSNMSPEDSSIYLCSDTGPRNTEAFFGQGTRLTVV.

This clonotype has a handful of counts. The chain combines TRBV12-3 or TRBV12-4 with TRBJ2-3; D possibly matches TRBD1 or TRBD2 (5 bases each). V lost 6 bases to trimming and J lost 0 bases, with 13 bases between them. CDR3 length equals 15 residues. CDR3 nucleotides: TGTGCCAGCAGCTGGGGACCTGCTAGCACAGATACGCAGTATTTT. This gives the protein CASSWGPASTDTQYF.

The J gene is TRBJ1-1, the V gene TRBV29-1, with 12 bases matching TRBD1. This CDR3 comprises 15 residues. Unmatched junction bases numbered 14, after V lost 5 bases and J lost 10 bases. Germline V CDR1 and CDR2: SQVTM, ANQGSEA. The CDR3 DNA reads as TGCAGCGTTCACCTCCGGTTGGGACAGGGGGCTCCAGCTTTCTTT. Protein sequence: CSVHLRLGQGAPAFF.

This clonotype showed up just a few times. Here the CDR3 DNA reads TGTGCCAGCAGCGCGTCCTTTAACACCGGGGAGCTGTTTTTT. Amino acid sequence: CASSASFNTGELFF. The chain has TRBV9 and TRBJ2-2; D uncertain. The V end lost 3 bases, the J end lost 2 bases, and 8 bases lay between the germline ends. The CDR3 runs to 14 residues. Germline loops: CDR1 SGDLS, CDR2 YYNGEE.

This clonotype has just one count. The chain uses TRBV6-5 and TRBJ1-2; 11 bases align to TRBD1. There are 17 residues in the CDR3. Germline V lookup: CDR1 MNHEY, CDR2 SVGAGI. After removal of 0 bases from V and 4 bases from J, the junction contained 7 bases not matched to a gene. The CDR3 bases are TGTGCCAGCAGTTACTCGACGGGACAGGGGGAGAGCTATGGCTACACCTTC. This translates into CASSYSTGQGESYGYTF.